These 30 T cell receptor beta chains were sequenced from one sample in a study of PD-L1 blockade in urothelial cancer. Clones were read by immunoSEQ multiplex PCR, and TCRdb kept only the in-frame ones, dropping some. The data contain about 84,000 clones, over 80% of them singletons. Material: PBMCs, obtained around atezolizumab (anti-PD-L1) treatment. Receptors originate from a man in his sixties or seventies with urothelial cancer.

This clone was recorded only once. The J gene is TRBJ2-3, the V gene TRBV28; TRBD1 agrees at 8 bases. The germline V gene encodes CDR1 MDHEN and CDR2 SYDVKM. Trimming removed 5 bases from V and 5 bases from J; junction bases left unmatched: 9. This CDR3 is built from 15 residues. In DNA, the CDR3 is TGTGCCAGCAGTCCGTGGAACAGGGGGGAAGATACGCAGTATTTT. Its protein product is CASSPWNRGEDTQYF. The variable domain in full, with the rest retrieved from reference TRBV28 and TRBJ2-3, is DVKVTQSSRYLVKRTGEKVFLECVQDMDHENMFWYRQDPGLGLRLIYFSYDVKMKEKGDIPEGYSVSREKKERFSLILESASTNQTSMYLCASSPWNRGEDTQYFGPGTRLTVL.

This chain links TRBV27 with TRBJ2-1; 7 positions agree with TRBD1. The CDR3 extends over 13 amino acids. The germline CDR1 and CDR2 sequences are MNHEY and SMNVEV (reference sequence). V lost 4 bases to trimming and J lost 6 bases; unmatched junction nucleotides: 3. The CDR3 spells CASSSTGVNEQFF. In nucleotides, the CDR3 is TGTGCCAGCAGTTCCACAGGGGTCAATGAGCAGTTCTTC.

The J gene is TRBJ2-1, the V gene TRBV2; weak D call: TRBD1 (6 bases). Between the trimmed V and J ends, which lost 5 bases and 10 bases, there was a span of 15 bases. Germline CDR1 SNHLY, CDR2 FYNNEI. The CDR3 consists of 13 residues. The CDR3, as DNA: TGTGCCAGCAGTAAAACAGGGTCGGGGGAGCAGTTCTTC. This sequence encodes CASSKTGSGEQFF. Using reference TRBV2 and TRBJ2-1 for the parts outside the CDR3, the full variable domain is EPEVTQTPSHQVTQMGQEVILRCVPISNHLYFYWYRQILGQKVEFLVSFYNNEISEKSEIFDDQFSVERPDGSNFTLKIRSTKLEDSAMYFCASSKTGSGEQFFGPGTRLTVL.

The rearrangement links TRBV19 to TRBJ1-1; no clear D. V lost 2 bases and J 3 bases, leaving 7 bases between the germline ends. This CDR3 region has 13 residues. CDR1 is LNHDA and CDR2 is SQIVND in the germline V gene (reference sequence). CDR3 sequence (DNA): TGTGCCAGTAGTATACGGCGGGACACTGAAGCTTTCTTT. Translated, it gives CASSIRRDTEAFF.

The rearrangement joins TRBV19 to TRBJ2-2; 7 bases are a match to TRBD1. Germline assignment: CDR1 LNHDA and CDR2 SQIVND (reference sequence). The J segment lost 0 bases and the V segment lost 3 bases, leaving 1 base of the junction unmatched. This CDR3 is built from 15 residues. The CDR3, as DNA: TGTGCCAGTAGTATCGGACAGGCGAACACCGGGGAGCTGTTTTTT. Translation gives CASSIGQANTGELFF.

The V call is TRBV5-1, the J call TRBJ1-1; D perhaps matches TRBD1 (6 bases). The V end was cut by 4 bases, the J end by 0 bases, with 13 bases between. This CDR3 has 15 residues. Germline values: CDR1 SGHRS, CDR2 YFSETQ. The CDR3 nucleotides read TGCGCCAGCAGCCCGGACAGTTCAATGAACACTGAAGCTTTCTTT. This codes for CASSPDSSMNTEAFF.

The chain carries TRBV7-9 and TRBJ2-7, with D possibly TRBD1 on 6 matching bases. The CDR3 is 13 amino acids. Germline CDR1 is SEHNR and CDR2 is FQNEAQ (reference sequence). Trimming removed 5 bases at V and 5 bases at J, with 13 bases between. The CDR3 nucleotides read TGTGCCAGCAGCCTCGACAGGTTCGACGAGCAGTACTTC. Translating it yields CASSLDRFDEQYF.

The V call is TRBV5-8, the J call TRBJ1-5; a weak D match, TRBD1 (5 bases). V lost 4 bases to trimming and J lost 0 bases, with 14 bases between them. Germline loops: CDR1 SGHTS, CDR2 YDEGEE. This CDR3 has 16 amino acids. The CDR3 sequence: CASSTGHVVSNQPQHF. The CDR3 region has the DNA TGTGCCAGCAGCACCGGACACGTCGTTAGCAATCAGCCCCAGCATTTT.

The gene calls are TRBV11-2 and TRBJ1-1; D is undetermined. V shed 5 bases and J shed 1 base, with 8 bases lying between them. CDR1 is SGHAT, CDR2 FQNNGV, per germline. There are 13 residues in the CDR3. CDR3 sequence (DNA): TGTGCCAGCAGCAATACAGCGAACACTGAAGCTTTCTTT. Residues: CASSNTANTEAFF.

This rearrangement joins TRBV4-1 to TRBJ1-6, with TRBD1 as a possible D gene (6 bases). CDR3 length equals 15 residues. The germline CDR1 and CDR2 sequences are MGHRA and YSYEKL. V was shortened by 0 bases and J by 7 bases, with 10 bases between the two germline ends. The chain's CDR3 is CASSQDPGENSPLHF. CDR3 sequence (DNA): TGCGCCAGCAGCCAAGATCCAGGGGAGAATTCACCCCTCCACTTT.

The gene calls are TRBV27 and TRBJ2-6; 8 bases fit TRBD1. The junction had 7 bases not matched to a gene; V was cut back by 4 bases and J by 2 bases. Germline CDR1 is MNHEY and CDR2 is SMNVEV (reference sequence). This CDR3 has 17 residues. CDR3 region: CASSYRDRFPGANVLTF. The CDR3 nucleotides are TGTGCCAGCAGTTACCGGGACAGGTTTCCTGGGGCCAACGTCCTGACTTTC.

The J gene is TRBJ2-3, the V gene TRBV5-5, with a tentative D call TRBD2 (6 bases). Trimming stripped 2 bases from V and 4 bases from J, with 17 bases between. The CDR3 runs 16 residues. Looked up from germline, CDR1 is SGHKS and CDR2 is YYEKEE (reference sequence). The CDR3 sequence: CASSLGANPGADTQYF. Here the CDR3 DNA reads TGTGCCAGCAGCTTAGGAGCAAACCCGGGGGCAGATACGCAGTATTTT.

The chain joins TRBV14 to TRBJ2-2, with TRBD2 matching over 9 bases. Germline CDR1 is SGHDN and CDR2 is FVKESK. Trimming removed 3 bases from V and 1 base from J; junction bases left unmatched: 3. The CDR3 runs to 16 residues. The CDR3 DNA follows: TGTGCCAGCAGCCAGCTGACTAGCGGGAACACCGGGGAGCTGTTTTTT. Encoded protein: CASSQLTSGNTGELFF.

V usage is TRBV7-9 and J usage is TRBJ2-1, with 11 bases that match TRBD2. This CDR3 comprises 19 residues. Germline assignment: CDR1 SEHNR and CDR2 FQNEAQ (reference sequence). V dropped 5 bases and J dropped 1; count of bases not matched to a gene: 13. The CDR3 DNA sequence: TGTGCCAGCAGCGCGGGACCGCGAAGGACTAGCGGGTCCTACAATGAGCAGTTCTTC. Translating it yields CASSAGPRRTSGSYNEQFF.

The chain has TRBV15 and TRBJ2-7, with a weak D call TRBD2 (7 bases). In germline, CDR1 is LNHNV, CDR2 YYDKDF (reference sequence). This CDR3 comprises 16 residues. Trimming removed 0 bases from V and 4 bases from J, with 16 bases in between. CDR3 DNA: TGTGCCACCAGCAGAGATCTGGGGGGGGCTGGGTACGAGCAGTACTTC. Residues: CATSRDLGGAGYEQYF.

The rearrangement uses TRBV19 and TRBJ2-2; maybe TRBD1 (6 bases). Trimming pared 4 bases from V and 4 bases from J, leaving 13 bases between. Germline CDR1 and CDR2: LNHDA and SQIVND (reference sequence). CDR3 length: 15 residues. CDR3 region: CASSRSTGGTGELFF. CDR3 nucleotides: TGTGCCAGTAGTAGGTCGACAGGTGGCACCGGGGAGCTGTTTTTT.

This clone is a singleton in its sample. The chain carries TRBV27 and TRBJ2-2; the D is unclear. Deletions cut 3 bases from V and 4 bases from J, with 6 bases between. Germline V gene data show CDR1 as MNHEY and CDR2 as SMNVEV (reference sequence). The CDR3 loop spans 13 amino acids. The CDR3 region has the DNA TGTGCCAGCAGTTTCCAAATCACCGGGGAGCTGTTTTTT. Translated, it gives CASSFQITGELFF.

The genes are TRBV11-2 and TRBJ2-7; TRBD1 is a possible D gene (6 bases). Germline V gene lookup returns CDR1 SGHAT and CDR2 FQNNGV. Trimming removed 5 bases at V and 6 bases at J, with 17 bases between. This CDR3 contains 14 residues. Here the CDR3 reads CASSRGLGSGEQYF. The CDR3 DNA sequence: TGTGCCAGCAGCAGGGGGTTGGGTTCGGGCGAGCAGTACTTC.

V gene TRBV6-6 combines with J gene TRBJ1-5; no definite D call. Trimming left V 6 bases short and J 0 bases short, with 9 bases between. The CDR3 is 14 residues long. CDR1 is MNHNY, CDR2 SVGAGI, per germline (reference sequence). CDR3 region: CASSPPSSNQPQHF. The CDR3 DNA is TGTGCCAGCAGCCCCCCCAGTAGCAATCAGCCCCAGCATTTT.

The rearrangement links TRBV10-3 to TRBJ1-1, with 7 positions matching TRBD1. Trimming removed 4 bases from V and 5 bases from J; junction bases left unmatched: 7. Germline CDR1 is ENHRY and CDR2 is SYGVKD. This CDR3 contains 14 residues. CDR3: CAISAGRGKTEAFF. As DNA, the CDR3 is TGTGCCATCAGTGCGGGCAGGGGGAAGACTGAAGCTTTCTTT.

This clone has just a few counts. The chain recombines TRBV6-5 with TRBJ2-7; D may be TRBD2 (5 bases). V was clipped by 8 bases and J by 3 bases, with 14 bases between them. This CDR3 is 13 amino acids long. Germline V lookup: CDR1 MNHEY, CDR2 SVGAGI. The CDR3 bases are TGTGCCAGCGAGGGATACACCAGCTACGAGCAGTACTTC. It translates to CASEGYTSYEQYF.

This clone was detected only once. This rearrangement joins TRBV7-6 to TRBJ2-2; perhaps TRBD2 as D (5 bases). This CDR3 has 15 amino acids. Per the germline V gene, CDR1 is SGHVS and CDR2 is FNYEAQ. The V end lost 1 base, the J end lost 3 bases, and 9 bases lay between the germline ends. CDR3 region: CASSLDPGYTGELFF. The CDR3 DNA reads as TGTGCCAGCAGCTTAGATCCGGGGTACACCGGGGAGCTGTTTTTT.

This clone was seen a single time. The chain combines TRBV5-4 with TRBJ1-5, with TRBD1 identical over 9 bases. V was clipped by 4 bases and J by 6 bases; unmatched bases: 8. CDR1 and CDR2 from the germline V gene are SGHNT and YYREEE (reference sequence). The CDR3 loop spans 15 amino acids. The DNA for the CDR3 is TGTGCCAGCAGCAGGGGACAGGGATTCGGTCAGCCCCAGCATTTT. It translates to CASSRGQGFGQPQHF. The variable domain in full, with the rest retrieved from reference TRBV5-4 and TRBJ1-5, is ETGVTQSPTHLIKTRGQQVTLRCSSQSGHNTVSWYQQALGQGPQFIFQYYREEENGRGNFPPRFSGLQFPNYSSELNVNALELDDSALYLCASSRGQGFGQPQHFGDGTRLSIL.

This clone was counted once. The chain links TRBV19 to TRBJ2-7; 7 bases align to TRBD1. This CDR3 has 16 residues. With 4 bases clipped from V and 2 bases from J, the junction kept 11 bases outside the gene matches. Germline CDR1 is LNHDA and CDR2 is SQIVND (reference sequence). The CDR3 region is CASSTQRDSQTYEQYF. DNA for the CDR3: TGTGCCAGTAGTACGCAAAGGGACAGCCAGACCTACGAGCAGTACTTC. The whole variable domain, filled in from reference TRBV19 and TRBJ2-7, reads DGGITQSPKYLFRKEGQNVTLSCEQNLNHDAMYWYRQDPGQGLRLIYYSQIVNDFQKGDIAEGYSVSREKKESFPLTVTSAQKNPTAFYLCASSTQRDSQTYEQYFGPGTRLTVT.

This clone was recorded only once. The V and J genes are TRBV11-3 and TRBJ2-5, with TRBD2 matching 14 bases. The germline V gene has CDR1 SGHNT and CDR2 YENEEA. The CDR3 totals 15 residues. J lost 5 bases, V lost 5 bases, and 4 bases had no gene match. The CDR3 coding sequence is TGTGCCAGCAGCGACCGGACTAGCGGGAGGGAGACCCAGTACTTC. It is translated as CASSDRTSGRETQYF.

V and J are TRBV29-1 and TRBJ2-7; TRBD2 agrees at 14 bases. The CDR3 has 13 amino acids. V shed 7 bases, J shed 2 bases, and the junction held 1 base outside the gene matches. CDR1 and CDR2 from the germline V gene are SQVTM and ANQGSEA. CDR3 protein: CSGLAGGTYEQYF. The CDR3 bases are TGCAGCGGACTAGCGGGAGGGACCTACGAGCAGTACTTC.

In its sample, this clone was seen many times. The V gene is TRBV5-4, the J gene TRBJ1-1; 10 nucleotides match TRBD1. The trim removed 5 bases at V and 4 bases at J, leaving 5 bases unmatched. The CDR3 extends over 14 amino acids. CDR1 is SGHNT, CDR2 YYREEE, per germline (reference sequence). The CDR3 loop reads CASSSGQGGTEAFF. In nucleotides, the CDR3 is TGTGCCAGCAGTAGCGGACAGGGGGGCACTGAAGCTTTCTTT.

The J gene is TRBJ2-7, the V gene TRBV7-9; the match to TRBD1 covers 7 bases. This CDR3 has 14 residues. The V segment lost 5 bases and the J segment 3 bases; nucleotides outside the gene matches: 7. Per the germline V gene, CDR1 is SEHNR and CDR2 is FQNEAQ (reference sequence). CDR3 sequence reads: CASSVNRDSYEQYF. CDR3 nucleotides: TGTGCCAGCAGCGTAAACCGGGACAGCTACGAGCAGTACTTC. The whole variable domain, filled in from reference TRBV7-9 and TRBJ2-7, reads DTGVSQNPRHKITKRGQNVTFRCDPISEHNRLYWYRQTLGQGPEFLTYFQNEAQLEKSRLLSDRFSAERPKGSFSTLEIQRTEQGDSAMYLCASSVNRDSYEQYFGPGTRLTVT.

CDR3 coding DNA: TGTGCCAGCAGCTTCCAGGATACGCAGTATTTT. Encoded protein: CASSFQDTQYF. V usage is TRBV5-4 and J usage is TRBJ2-3, with unresolved D. Germline CDR1 SGHNT, CDR2 YYREEE (reference sequence). The CDR3 has 11 amino acids. The germline V and J ends were trimmed by 2 bases and 6 bases, with 4 bases remaining between them.

The CDR3: CASRARGNTGELFF. The CDR3 DNA is TGTGCCAGCAGAGCCCGGGGGAACACCGGGGAGCTGTTTTTT. The chain joins TRBV2 to TRBJ2-2; possible D gene TRBD2, 5 bases. Per germline, CDR1 SNHLY and CDR2 FYNNEI. Trimming shortened V by 6 bases and J by 1 base, and 9 bases separated the two germline ends. This CDR3 is built from 14 residues.